This T cell receptor (beta chain) was identified in a study of T-cell memory formation after mild COVID-19. Study background: The study found TCR clusters largely donor specific. Overall study results and limits: From day 15 to 85, contracting clones were balanced between CD4 and CD8, whereas later expanders leaned toward CD4+.

TCRdb reprocessed the 5' RACE reads with MiXCR, giving one entry per CDR3 protein. The table shows under 450,000 distinct CDR3 sequences, with around 14% occurring only once. Between the trimmed V and J ends, which lost 4 bases and 4 bases, there was a span of 13 bases. Germline CDR1 is DFQATT and CDR2 is SNEGSKA (reference sequence). The CDR3 runs 13 residues. This clonotype occurred a few times. Its matching antigen is unknown. Sequencing input: PBMCs or a T cell subset sorted from them (not recorded which). The rearrangement joins TRBV20-1 to TRBJ1-1, with D maybe TRBD1 (6 bases). The sequence was collected from a man between 18 and 29 years old who had mild COVID-19 (a few samples of this study predate the infection). Cell type and time point are not known. The CDR3 nucleotides read TGCAGTGCTATATCAGGGGTAGGCACTGAAGCTTTCTTT. Protein sequence: CSAISGVGTEAFF.